A single count supports the clone carrying this T cell receptor beta chain. Its specificity is not known. The V gene lost 0 bases and the J gene lost 0 bases, with 6 bases spanning the gap. Germline V lookup: CDR1 SEHNR, CDR2 FQNEAQ (reference sequence). CDR3 size: 15 residues. The PCR employed 60 Vbeta primers together with 13 Jbeta primers. Repertoires were generated with immunoSEQ multiplex PCR, while TCRdb's copy carries only in-frame clones and drops some. There are about 170,000 clones in the sample; 70% to 90% occur only once, and over 0.65% lies in the top ten. This record comes from a study of cytomegalovirus exposure and HLA in healthy donors. About the research overall: Sequencing of 150 million to 200 million T cells in an earlier analysis found some 100 million unique TCR beta sequences. The study's early data release held approximately 91 million unique TCRs from HLA-typed donors. Findings of the study overall: The study reported that TCR beta sequences accurately predicted HLA-A and HLA-B alleles in most subjects. Confirmation in vitro established that three CMV-associated chains were specific for CMV antigens.

The rearrangement joins TRBV7-9 to TRBJ2-4, with a weak D call TRBD1 (5 bases). This TCR was sampled from a woman aged 18 to 35 in good health and CMV-seronegative. Sequenced material: PBMCs. The CDR3 DNA reads TGTGCCAGCAGCTTAGCAGGGGAAGCCAAAAACATTCAGTACTTC. This codes for CASSLAGEAKNIQYF.